Below are 3 T cell receptor beta chains sequenced from a single sample in a study of somatic mutations in cytotoxic T cells in rheumatoid arthritis. Assay used: immunoSEQ multiplex PCR; TCRdb lists only in-frame clones, some missing. Of 15,000 to 20,000 clones in the sample, over 65% were seen once. Source material: CD8+ T cells sorted from blood. The receptor source for this set is a man between 60 and 70 years old in good health.

By sample share, this clone is medium-sized. The genes are TRBV4-3 and TRBJ2-7; TRBD2 agrees at 11 bases. Looked up from germline, CDR1 is LGHNA and CDR2 is YSLEER. V was pared by 6 bases and J by 6 bases, with 10 bases of the junction left unmatched. This CDR3 is built from 15 residues. CDR3 loop: CASSPIAGGGSEQYF. CDR3 sequence (DNA): TGCGCCAGCAGTCCAATAGCGGGAGGGGGCTCCGAGCAGTACTTC.

This clone was counted only a few times. The chain recombines TRBV5-1 with TRBJ1-4, with D possibly matching TRBD1 (5 bases). V lost 5 bases and J lost 0, with 20 bases in between. In germline, CDR1 is SGHRS, CDR2 YFSETQ. This CDR3 is 18 amino acids long. The CDR3 spells CASRRQYLGPATNEKLFF. In DNA, the CDR3 is TGCGCCAGCAGGAGGCAATACTTGGGGCCTGCAACTAATGAAAAACTGTTTTTT.

The genes are TRBV6-5 and TRBJ2-3, with 10 bases matching TRBD1. V was pared by 6 bases and J by 4 bases, with 4 bases of the junction left unmatched. This CDR3 region has 14 residues. Germline V gene lookup returns CDR1 MNHEY and CDR2 SVGAGI. The CDR3 sequence: CASRSGTGADTQYF. The DNA of the CDR3 is TGTGCCAGCAGGTCTGGGACAGGGGCAGATACGCAGTATTTT.